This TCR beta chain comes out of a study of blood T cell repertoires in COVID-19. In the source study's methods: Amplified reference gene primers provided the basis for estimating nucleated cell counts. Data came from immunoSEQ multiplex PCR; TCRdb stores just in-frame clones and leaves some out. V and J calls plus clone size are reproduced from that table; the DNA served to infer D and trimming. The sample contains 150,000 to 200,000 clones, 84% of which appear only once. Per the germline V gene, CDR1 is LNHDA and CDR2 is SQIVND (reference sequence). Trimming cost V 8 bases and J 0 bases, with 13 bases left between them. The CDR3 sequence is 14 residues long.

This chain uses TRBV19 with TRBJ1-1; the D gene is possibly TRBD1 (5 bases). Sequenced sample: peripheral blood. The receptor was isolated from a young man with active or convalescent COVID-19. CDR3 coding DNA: TGTGCCAGTGGACCAGGGATGGTGAACACTGAAGCTTTCTTT. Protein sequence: CASGPGMVNTEAFF.